These 28 T cell receptor beta chains were sequenced from one sample in a study of a mutant IDH1 vaccine in newly diagnosed glioma. The antigens for these receptors are not known. The time point denotes: week 47, end of study. All doses held 300 ug of mutant IDH1 20-mer peptide, with topical imiquimod. Assay used: immunoSEQ multiplex PCR; TCRdb lists only in-frame clones, some missing. The data hold about 83,000 clones, with about 81% observed a single time. The sample here was PBMCs, taken from a glioma patient whose treatment included an IDH1 peptide vaccine. The receptors originated from a man aged 35 to 55 with glioma.

The chain carries TRBV7-2 and TRBJ2-5; D may be TRBD2 (6 bases). The CDR3 is 10 residues long. V lost 11 bases to trimming and J lost 5 bases, with 9 bases between them. Per germline, CDR1 SGHTA and CDR2 FQGNSA. DNA of the CDR3: TGTGCCTCCCGGGGGGAGACCCAGTACTTC. Translating gives CASRGETQYF.

This clone was seen more than once but under ten times. The rearrangement joins TRBV21-1 to TRBJ1-3. TRBV21-1 is labeled a pseudogene. This CDR3 region has 10 residues. The CDR3, as DNA: TGTGCCAGCAGCTTAACCACCATATATTTT. Translation: CASSLTTIYF.

The chain is built from TRBV19 and TRBJ1-1, with D maybe TRBD1 (5 bases). V was cut by 6 bases and J by 4 bases, with 6 bases left in between. This CDR3 contains 11 residues. The germline V gene has CDR1 LNHDA and CDR2 SQIVND (reference sequence). The CDR3 spells CASRGLTEAFF. For the CDR3, the DNA is TGTGCCAGTAGGGGGCTCACTGAAGCTTTCTTT.

This chain links TRBV11-2 with TRBJ1-4; D unresolved. Trimming cost V 5 bases and J 1 base, with 14 bases left between them. CDR1 is SGHAT and CDR2 is FQNNGV in the germline V gene. The CDR3 runs to 16 residues. The CDR3 region is CASSRLTGRTNEKLFF. Here the CDR3 DNA reads TGTGCCAGCAGCCGCCTGACCGGGAGAACTAATGAAAAACTGTTTTTT.

The sample holds one count of this clone. The chain is built from TRBV5-1 and TRBJ2-3; 10 bases line up with TRBD2. Germline values: CDR1 SGHRS, CDR2 YFSETQ. After removal of 1 base from V and 6 bases from J, the junction contained 8 bases not matched to a gene. This CDR3 has 16 amino acids. The CDR3 nucleotides are TGCGCCAGCAGCTTGAGTCCTAGCGGGAGTGGTGATACGCAGTATTTT. It yields the protein CASSLSPSGSGDTQYF.

The V and J genes are TRBV7-2 and TRBJ2-1; 14 bases align to TRBD2. The CDR3 is 17 residues long. In germline, CDR1 is SGHTA, CDR2 FQGNSA. V lost 5 bases to trimming and J lost 8 bases; unmatched junction nucleotides: 11. The CDR3 spells CASSHGLAGGVSHEQFF. The DNA for the CDR3 is TGTGCCAGCAGCCACGGACTAGCGGGAGGTGTTTCCCATGAGCAGTTCTTC.

The V and J genes are TRBV2 and TRBJ2-1; 8 bases agree with TRBD1. Trimming cost V 8 bases and J 7 bases; bases outside gene matches: 7. The CDR3 has 13 amino acids. In germline, CDR1 is SNHLY, CDR2 FYNNEI. For the CDR3, the DNA is TGTGCCAGCGTCCGGGACAGGCAGAATGAGCAGTTCTTC. Amino acid sequence: CASVRDRQNEQFF.

The chain combines TRBV18 with TRBJ1-1; D ambiguous. From germline, CDR1 is KGHSH and CDR2 LQKENI. The ends were cut back, 0 bases at V and 1 base at J, with 3 bases in the middle. The CDR3 covers 13 residues. CDR3 region: CASSPPQNTEAFF. DNA of the CDR3: TGTGCCAGCTCACCACCTCAGAACACTGAAGCTTTCTTT. Supplemented by reference TRBV18 and TRBJ1-1, the full variable domain reads NAGVMQNPRHLVRRRGQEARLRCSPMKGHSHVYWYRQLPEEGLKFMVYLQKENIIDESGMPKERFSAEFPKEGPSILRIQQVVRGDSAAYFCASSPPQNTEAFFGQGTRLTVV.

The V and J genes are TRBV6-5 and TRBJ2-1, with unresolved D. Germline CDR1 and CDR2: MNHEY and SVGAGI. Trimming pared 2 bases from V and 11 bases from J, leaving 10 bases between. The CDR3 runs 12 residues. CDR3: CASSYGSEQQFF. Here the CDR3 DNA reads TGTGCCAGCAGTTACGGTTCGGAGCAGCAGTTCTTC.

The rearrangement joins TRBV23-1 to TRBJ1-4, with D perhaps matching TRBD1 (5 bases). TRBV23-1 is assigned to the ORF class and has an uncertain function. This CDR3 is built from 23 residues. V was pared by 0 bases and J by 0 bases, with 29 bases between. CDR3 protein: CASSQSGHRTIGGVDATNEKLFF. CDR3 nucleotides: TGCGCCAGCAGTCAATCGGGGCATCGAACAATCGGAGGAGTTGATGCAACTAATGAAAAACTGTTTTTT.

The chain is built from TRBV7-9 and TRBJ2-2; 9 nucleotides align to TRBD1. Germline CDR1 and CDR2: SEHNR and FQNEAQ (reference sequence). The V gene end was trimmed by 5 bases and the J gene end by 4 bases; junction bases not matched to a gene: 11. The CDR3 consists of 17 residues. CDR3 DNA sequence: TGTGCCAGCAGCCCGCCCTTTAACAGGGGGCTCACCGGGGAGCTGTTTTTT. Its translation: CASSPPFNRGLTGELFF.

The chain is built from TRBV28 and TRBJ1-2; a weak D match, TRBD1 (5 bases). Germline CDR1 reads MDHEN; CDR2 reads SYDVKM. V shed 5 bases and J shed 6 bases, with 19 bases lying between them. The CDR3 totals 15 residues. The CDR3 nucleotides read TGTGCCAGCAGTGACACGGCGCAGGGTCGCGATGGCTACACCTTC. Its protein is CASSDTAQGRDGYTF.

This clone came up once. For the CDR3, the DNA is TGCAGCGTTGAAGGATGGACAGGGGAAGAGACCCAGTACTTC. Encoded protein: CSVEGWTGEETQYF. The V call is TRBV29-1, the J call TRBJ2-5; 9 bases match TRBD1. V lost 1 base and J lost 3; bases outside the gene matches: 3. The germline gives CDR1 SQVTM, CDR2 ANQGSEA. This CDR3 has 14 residues.

V and J are TRBV7-2 and TRBJ1-1; D remains unclear. Trimming stripped 5 bases from V and 1 base from J, with 14 bases between. Per the germline V gene, CDR1 is SGHTA and CDR2 is FQGNSA. This CDR3 has 15 amino acids. The CDR3 loop is CASSQRPGANTEAFF. The CDR3 DNA reads as TGTGCCAGCAGCCAAAGACCGGGTGCGAACACTGAAGCTTTCTTT.

This clone was seen once. The V gene is TRBV15, the J gene TRBJ2-5; D uncertain. The closer fit of TRBJ2-7 to the DNA end suggests the J call may be wrong. This CDR3 spans 12 amino acids. Per the germline V gene, CDR1 is LNHNV and CDR2 is YYDKDF (reference sequence). In DNA, the CDR3 is TGTGCCACCAGCTCAGACTGGTACGAGCAGTACTTC. Amino acids: CATSSDWYEQYF.

The V call is TRBV5-1, the J call TRBJ1-4; 10 bases fit TRBD1. CDR3 length: 16 residues. CDR1 SGHRS and CDR2 YFSETQ come from the germline V gene. The junction had 5 bases not matched to a gene; V was cut back by 4 bases and J by 2 bases. DNA of the CDR3: TGCGCCAGCAGCCGGACAGGGGGTAACACTAATGAAAAACTGTTTTTT. Its protein is CASSRTGGNTNEKLFF. Based on the CDR3 plus reference TRBV5-1 and TRBJ1-4, the full variable domain is KAGVTQTPRYLIKTRGQQVTLSCSPISGHRSVSWYQQTPGQGLQFLFEYFSETQRNKGNFPGRFSGRQFSNSRSEMNVSTLELGDSALYLCASSRTGGNTNEKLFFGSGTQLSVL.

This rearrangement joins TRBV28 to TRBJ2-5, with 10 bases fitting TRBD2. Unmatched junction bases numbered 8, after V lost 6 bases and J lost 1 base. The germline CDR1 and CDR2 sequences are MDHEN and SYDVKM. CDR3 length equals 16 residues. The CDR3 DNA is TGTGCCAGCAGGACGGGACTAGCGAGGAGCCAAGAGACCCAGTACTTC. It is translated as CASRTGLARSQETQYF.

V usage is TRBV28 and J usage is TRBJ1-2; D gene unclear. CDR3 length: 13 residues. Germline CDR1 and CDR2: MDHEN and SYDVKM. Trimming removed 2 bases at V and 10 bases at J, with 14 bases between. The CDR3 sequence: CASSLNLRPAYTF. CDR3 nucleotides: TGTGCCAGCAGTTTAAACCTCCGGCCCGCCTACACCTTC.

This chain connects TRBV7-6 to TRBJ2-7; D tentatively reads TRBD1 or TRBD2 (6 bases each). The germline gives CDR1 SGHVS, CDR2 FNYEAQ. The CDR3 has 13 residues. CDR3 DNA sequence: TGTGCATGCTCCCGGGGGCCCAACTACGAGCAGTACTTC. As protein: CACSRGPNYEQYF.

V usage is TRBV4-2 and J usage is TRBJ2-5, with a tentative D call TRBD2 (5 bases). Germline-derived CDR1 and CDR2 are LGHNA and YNFKEQ. The CDR3 is 14 amino acids. V was clipped by 0 bases and J by 4 bases, with 9 bases between them. Here the CDR3 DNA reads TGTGCCAGCAGCCAAGAATCCAGCGGAGAGACCCAGTACTTC. It yields the protein CASSQESSGETQYF.

J is TRBJ1-1 and V is TRBV15; D call uncertain. The germline CDR1 and CDR2 sequences are LNHNV and YYDKDF (reference sequence). The CDR3 is made up of 16 amino acids. V was pared by 1 base and J by 1 base, with 13 bases between. The CDR3 DNA reads as TGTGCCACCAGCAGAGGTGGGAGCGATGGGAACACTGAAGCTTTCTTT. Translating it yields CATSRGGSDGNTEAFF.

This clone occurred a few times. The genes are TRBV19 and TRBJ1-2; no clear D gene. The CDR3 consists of 14 residues. Germline CDR1 LNHDA, CDR2 SQIVND (reference sequence). V was shortened by 7 bases and J by 4 bases, with 16 bases between the two germline ends. CDR3 bases: TGTGCCAGTATTCGAACCGGTCTGAGCTATGGCTACACCTTC. Protein product: CASIRTGLSYGYTF.

In its sample, this clone was seen a few times. This chain uses TRBV4-1 with TRBJ1-1; D ambiguous. V gave up 0 bases and J gave up 1 base, with 9 bases separating them. The CDR3 contains 15 residues. Germline loops: CDR1 MGHRA, CDR2 YSYEKL. CDR3 sequence: CASSQDEARNTEAFF. The CDR3 DNA sequence: TGCGCCAGCAGCCAAGATGAAGCACGGAACACTGAAGCTTTCTTT.

V gene TRBV4-2 combines with J gene TRBJ2-5; maybe TRBD1 (5 bases). Between the trimmed V and J ends, which lost 1 base and 2 bases, there was a span of 14 bases. Germline V gene data show CDR1 as LGHNA and CDR2 as YNFKEQ. The CDR3 consists of 16 residues. CDR3 amino acids: CASSQAWGRDQETQYF. CDR3 coding DNA: TGTGCCAGCAGCCAAGCCTGGGGCAGGGATCAAGAGACCCAGTACTTC.

The chain employs TRBV5-1 and TRBJ1-4; TRBD1 might be the D (5 bases). V was shortened by 3 bases and J by 3 bases, with 12 bases between the two germline ends. The CDR3 is 15 amino acids. Germline V gene data show CDR1 as SGHRS and CDR2 as YFSETQ. CDR3 bases: TGCGCCAGCAGCTGGGGGTTGGGAGCTAATGAAAAACTGTTTTTT. As protein: CASSWGLGANEKLFF.

The chain recombines TRBV4-1 with TRBJ2-1, with D unclear. Germline V gene lookup returns CDR1 MGHRA and CDR2 YSYEKL. CDR3 length equals 15 residues. The ends were cut back, 4 bases at V and 8 bases at J, with 18 bases in the middle. Here the CDR3 reads CASSRGGLEIDEQFF. The DNA for the CDR3 is TGCGCCAGCAGCCGGGGTGGGCTAGAAATAGATGAGCAGTTCTTC.

This clone was counted once. The chain links TRBV30 to TRBJ1-4, with D hard to call. The CDR3 is 17 residues long. Germline loops: CDR1 GTSNPN, CDR2 SVGIG (reference sequence). Trimming stripped 3 bases from V and 1 base from J, with 18 bases between. CDR3 in DNA: TGTGCCTGGAGCCAACACGGGCAGGCGATAACTAATGAAAAACTGTTTTTT. It encodes CAWSQHGQAITNEKLFF.

The chain couples TRBV5-4 to TRBJ2-2, with 8 bases fitting TRBD2. CDR3 length: 17 residues. The J segment lost 0 bases and the V segment lost 4 bases, leaving 8 bases of the junction unmatched. Germline V gene lookup returns CDR1 SGHNT and CDR2 YYREEE (reference sequence). Written as DNA, the CDR3 is TGTGCCAGCAGCGGAATAGCGGGACGCACGAACACCGGGGAGCTGTTTTTT. Amino acid sequence: CASSGIAGRTNTGELFF.